The next 27 T cell receptor beta chains were all read from a single sample in a study of CD8+CD57+ T cells in acquired aplastic anemia. Template material for TCR beta VDJ and CDR3 profiling consisted of genomic DNA. One entry per CDR3 protein, called by TCRdb with MiXCR from the reads. This table holds roughly 130,000 distinct CDR3 sequences, roughly 50% found once. What was sequenced was sorted CD4+, CD8+, or CD8+CD57+ T cells (not recorded which) from PBMCs. Source of these receptors: a human donor in good health, serving as a control.

The rearrangement joins TRBV19 to TRBJ2-5; D unclear. The DNA end is a closer match to TRBJ2-1, so the J assignment may be wrong. Germline assignment: CDR1 LNHDA and CDR2 SQIVND (reference sequence). The CDR3 is 15 residues long. The CDR3: CASSIGQVAYNEQFF. CDR3 in DNA: TGTGCCAGTAGTATAGGGCAGGTGGCCTACAATGAGCAGTTCTTC.

This clonotype was recorded at least ten times. The V and J genes are TRBV6-2 or TRBV6-3 and TRBJ1-1; TRBD1 aligns across 8 bases. From germline, CDR1 is MNHEY and CDR2 SVGEGT. Unmatched junction bases numbered 10, after V lost 3 bases and J lost 7 bases. The CDR3 runs 15 residues. CDR3 DNA sequence: TGTGCCAGCAGTTATCCTAGGACAGGGAGTAATGAAGCTTTCTTT. Its translation: CASSYPRTGSNEAFF.

This clonotype was recorded many times. V gene TRBV19 combines with J gene TRBJ2-1, with 9 bases fitting TRBD2. The V gene's germline CDR1 is LNHDA and CDR2 SQIVND (reference sequence). The V segment lost 3 bases and the J segment 7 bases; nucleotides outside the gene matches: 7. The CDR3 is 15 residues long. The CDR3 region has the DNA TGTGCCAGTAGTATTCAGCGGGGGGCGGTAAATGAGCAGTTCTTC. Amino acids: CASSIQRGAVNEQFF.

The chain employs TRBV7-8 and TRBJ1-1; D is ambiguous. Germline values: CDR1 SGHVS, CDR2 FQNEAQ. CDR3 size: 14 residues. The V end lost 1 base, the J end lost 8 bases, and 14 bases lay between the germline ends. The CDR3 DNA reads TGTGCCAGCAGCTTAGAAGGCTTTCTCAGAGAAGCTTTCTTT. Translation: CASSLEGFLREAFF.

The chain has TRBV10-3 and TRBJ1-5, with 8 nucleotides matching TRBD1. The CDR3 spans 15 residues. Per the germline V gene, CDR1 is ENHRY and CDR2 is SYGVKD. V was clipped by 10 bases and J by 2 bases; unmatched bases: 10. The CDR3 loop is CASRHQTGGNQPQHF. Written as DNA, the CDR3 is TGTGCCAGCAGACACCAGACAGGGGGCAATCAGCCCCAGCATTTT.

This rearrangement joins TRBV10-1 to TRBJ2-3; 14 positions agree with TRBD2. The CDR3 is 16 amino acids. Looked up from germline, CDR1 is WNHNN and CDR2 is SYGVQD (reference sequence). Germline trimming cut 6 bases from V and 0 bases from J; bases unmatched to any gene: 2. The CDR3 here is CASRTSGGASTDTQYF. CDR3 bases: TGCGCCAGCAGGACTAGCGGGGGGGCCAGCACAGATACGCAGTATTTT.

The chain employs TRBV7-6 and TRBJ2-3, with TRBD2 matching 8 bases. The CDR3 runs 15 residues. Losses at the gene ends were 3 bases for V and 5 bases for J; bases not matched to a gene: 7. In germline, CDR1 is SGHVS, CDR2 FNYEAQ. CDR3 nucleotides: TGTGCCAGCAGCTTCACGGGGGGGCAGGGAGATACGCAGTATTTT. Its protein is CASSFTGGQGDTQYF.

The rearrangement links TRBV30 to TRBJ1-4; TRBD1 aligns across 9 bases. V lost 0 bases and J lost 8; bases outside the gene matches: 4. The V gene's germline CDR1 is GTSNPN and CDR2 SVGIG (reference sequence). This CDR3 comprises 14 residues. The CDR3, as DNA: TGTGCCTGGAGTGTGGGACAGGGAATAGAAAAACTGTTTTTT. It is translated as CAWSVGQGIEKLFF.

This CDR3 is CASSLEGRADTQYF. In DNA form, the CDR3 reads TGTGCCAGCAGCTTGGAGGGGCGCGCAGATACGCAGTATTTT. V is TRBV7-2 and J is TRBJ2-3; maybe TRBD2 (6 bases). V lost 3 bases and J 4 bases, leaving 11 bases between the germline ends. CDR1 is SGHTA and CDR2 is FQGNSA in the germline V gene. This CDR3 comprises 14 residues.

V usage is TRBV11-2 and J usage is TRBJ2-3, with 11 bases lining up with TRBD2. CDR1 and CDR2 from the germline V gene are SGHAT and FQNNGV. The trim removed 3 bases at V and 4 bases at J, leaving 9 bases unmatched. The CDR3 sequence is 17 residues long. CDR3 amino acids: CASSFLAGGRSADTQYF. CDR3 bases: TGTGCCAGCAGCTTTTTAGCGGGGGGGCGTAGCGCAGATACGCAGTATTTT.

The chain recombines TRBV18 with TRBJ2-1; the match to TRBD1 covers 10 bases. CDR3 length equals 16 residues. The J segment lost 7 bases and the V segment lost 5 bases, leaving 11 bases of the junction unmatched. Germline V gives CDR1 KGHSH, CDR2 LQKENI. The CDR3 protein is CASSRGTGDRENEQFF. In nucleotides, the CDR3 is TGTGCCAGCTCAAGGGGGACAGGGGATCGTGAGAATGAGCAGTTCTTC.

This chain joins TRBV29-1 and TRBJ2-1; TRBD2 aligns across 13 bases. Germline V gives CDR1 SQVTM, CDR2 ANQGSEA. The CDR3 has 16 residues. V lost 5 bases and J lost 4; bases outside the gene matches: 8. CDR3 in amino acids: CSVLTSGGASYNEQFF. In DNA, the CDR3 is TGCAGCGTTTTAACTAGCGGGGGGGCTTCATACAATGAGCAGTTCTTC.

The rearrangement uses TRBV7-8 and TRBJ1-5, with a possible D match to TRBD1 (5 bases). Germline CDR1 reads SGHVS; CDR2 reads FQNEAQ. Trimming shortened V by 1 base and J by 3 bases, and 13 bases separated the two germline ends. The CDR3 loop spans 16 amino acids. The CDR3 reads CASSLGARTNNQPQHF. CDR3 nucleotide sequence: TGTGCCAGCAGCTTAGGGGCTAGGACAAACAATCAGCCCCAGCATTTT.

The chain has TRBV12-3 or TRBV12-4 and TRBJ1-2; D remains unclear. Trimming left V 6 bases short and J 3 bases short, with 11 bases between. The CDR3 contains 13 residues. CDR3 nucleotides: TGTGCCAGCAGCCCTACAAGGCACTATGGCTACACCTTC. Translated, it gives CASSPTRHYGYTF.

In its sample, this clonotype was seen many times. DNA for the CDR3: TGTGCCAGCAGCTTAGATAGGCGGGCTTCAAACTATGGCTACACCTTC. The encoded protein is CASSLDRRASNYGYTF. V usage is TRBV11-3 and J usage is TRBJ1-2; D is uncertain. Germline CDR1 reads SGHNT; CDR2 reads YENEEA. The CDR3 is 16 amino acids. V lost 0 bases and J 2 bases, leaving 13 bases between the germline ends.

This chain connects TRBV7-9 to TRBJ2-7; 8 bases are shared with TRBD2. The V gene's germline CDR1 is SEHNR and CDR2 FQNEAQ (reference sequence). With V trimmed by 3 bases and J by 6 bases, 7 bases remained unmatched. CDR3 length: 14 residues. The chain's CDR3 is CASSLAGLASEQYF. The CDR3 DNA follows: TGTGCCAGCAGCTTGGCCGGACTAGCATCCGAGCAGTACTTC.

This clonotype has a single count. The CDR3 sequence is CSVELYSYNEQFF. In DNA, the CDR3 is TGCAGCGTTGAACTCTACAGCTACAATGAGCAGTTCTTC. This sequence joins TRBV29-1 and TRBJ2-1, with D hard to call. The CDR3 totals 13 residues. The germline V gene encodes CDR1 SQVTM and CDR2 ANQGSEA. The germline V and J ends were trimmed by 2 bases and 3 bases, with 8 bases remaining between them.

CDR3 sequence (DNA): TGTGCCAGCAGCTATCAGGGGGCTACGTATGAGCAGTTCTTC. As protein: CASSYQGATYEQFF. The genes are TRBV7-6 and TRBJ2-1; 8 nucleotides agree with TRBD1. The germline gives CDR1 SGHVS, CDR2 FNYEAQ. The CDR3 is 14 amino acids. V gave up 4 bases and J gave up 8 bases; unmatched junction bases: 7.

The V call is TRBV15, the J call TRBJ1-5, with D perhaps matching TRBD1 (5 bases). CDR1 is LNHNV, CDR2 YYDKDF, per germline (reference sequence). This CDR3 contains 15 residues. V shed 3 bases and J shed 0 bases, with 9 bases lying between them. The CDR3 DNA reads as TGTGCCACCAGCAGGGAGGGGCATAGCAATCAGCCCCAGCATTTT. Amino acids: CATSREGHSNQPQHF.

This clonotype appeared a few times. Just one base apart from a much larger clone, this may be a read error. This chain links TRBV14 with TRBJ1-2; 12 positions match TRBD1. CDR3 length: 20 residues. Per germline, CDR1 SGHDN and CDR2 FVKESK. The CDR3 protein is CASSQDKFRDRGRGAYDYTF. Here the CDR3 DNA reads TGTGCCAGCAGCCAAGATAAATTCCGGGACAGGGGGCGAGGTGCTTATGACTACACCTTC.

The CDR3 sequence is CASSQALRKSYEQYF. The CDR3 nucleotides read TGCGCCAGCAGCCAAGCCCTCCGGAAATCCTACGAGCAGTACTTC. The chain couples TRBV4-1 to TRBJ2-7; no firm D call. Trimming removed 1 base at V and 1 base at J, with 11 bases between. From germline, CDR1 is MGHRA and CDR2 YSYEKL. The CDR3 sequence is 15 residues long.

The V and J genes are TRBV19 and TRBJ1-1; D is possibly TRBD1 (6 bases). This CDR3 comprises 14 residues. CDR1 is LNHDA and CDR2 is SQIVND in the germline V gene (reference sequence). Between the trimmed V and J ends, which lost 3 bases and 8 bases, there was a span of 16 bases. The CDR3 nucleotides are TGTGCCAGTAGTATTTCCCAGGGGTCTTTAGAAGCTTTCTTT. Protein sequence: CASSISQGSLEAFF. The variable domain in full, completed from reference TRBV19 and TRBJ1-1, reads DGGITQSPKYLFRKEGQNVTLSCEQNLNHDAMYWYRQDPGQGLRLIYYSQIVNDFQKGDIAEGYSVSREKKESFPLTVTSAQKNPTAFYLCASSISQGSLEAFFGQGTRLTVV.

This chain connects TRBV25-1 to TRBJ1-2, with unresolved D. V lost 3 bases, J lost 4 bases, and 12 bases lay in between. Germline V gene lookup returns CDR1 MGHDK and CDR2 SYGVNS. The CDR3 runs 14 residues. The CDR3 DNA sequence: TGTGCCAGCAGTGACCAGCCGAGGAGCTATGGCTACACCTTC. This gives the protein CASSDQPRSYGYTF.

V is TRBV20-1 and J is TRBJ1-6, with 7 nucleotides matching TRBD1. The germline gives CDR1 DFQATT, CDR2 SNEGSKA (reference sequence). V trimming: 2 bases; J trimming: 9 bases; junction bases outside the gene matches: 7. This CDR3 region has 14 residues. CDR3 loop: CSARNDRAGSPLHF. The CDR3 bases are TGCAGTGCTAGAAACGACAGGGCTGGTTCACCCCTCCACTTT.

Ten or more counts support this clonotype. V is TRBV15 and J is TRBJ2-7, with 7 nucleotides matching TRBD1. CDR1 is LNHNV, CDR2 YYDKDF, per germline (reference sequence). After removal of 0 bases from V and 3 bases from J, the junction contained 20 bases not matched to a gene. CDR3 size: 20 residues. The CDR3 DNA is TGTGCCACCAGCAGAGATCGGGTGGAGTTTTACGGGACAGACCACTACGAGCAGTACTTC. This encodes CATSRDRVEFYGTDHYEQYF.

The genes are TRBV18 and TRBJ1-5, with 7 bases aligning to TRBD1. After removal of 1 base from V and 2 bases from J, the junction contained 8 bases not matched to a gene. Germline V gene sequence: CDR1 KGHSH, CDR2 LQKENI. The CDR3 runs 17 residues. The CDR3 nucleotides are TGTGCCAGCTCACCACGCTGGCAGGGGGATGGCAATCAGCCCCAGCATTTT. Its translation is CASSPRWQGDGNQPQHF. Variable domain in full (rest from reference TRBV18 and TRBJ1-5): NAGVMQNPRHLVRRRGQEARLRCSPMKGHSHVYWYRQLPEEGLKFMVYLQKENIIDESGMPKERFSAEFPKEGPSILRIQQVVRGDSAAYFCASSPRWQGDGNQPQHFGDGTRLSIL.

The chain employs TRBV29-1 and TRBJ2-7; D may be TRBD1 or TRBD2 (5 bases each). The germline V gene has CDR1 SQVTM and CDR2 ANQGSEA. This CDR3 spans 11 amino acids. V lost 4 bases to trimming and J lost 9 bases, with 13 bases between them. The CDR3 spells CSVGGREGQYF. The CDR3 nucleotides are TGCAGCGTTGGGGGGAGAGAGGGGCAGTACTTC.